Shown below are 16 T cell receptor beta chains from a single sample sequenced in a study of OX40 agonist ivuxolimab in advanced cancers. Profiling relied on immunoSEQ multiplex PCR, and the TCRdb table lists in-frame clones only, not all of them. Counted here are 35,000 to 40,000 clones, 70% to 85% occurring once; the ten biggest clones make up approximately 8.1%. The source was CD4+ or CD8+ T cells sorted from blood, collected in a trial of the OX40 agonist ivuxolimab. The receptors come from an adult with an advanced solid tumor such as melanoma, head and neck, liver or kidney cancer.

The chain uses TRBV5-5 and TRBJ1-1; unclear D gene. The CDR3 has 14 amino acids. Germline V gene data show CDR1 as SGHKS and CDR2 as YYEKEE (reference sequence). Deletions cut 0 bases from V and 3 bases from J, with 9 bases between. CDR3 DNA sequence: TGTGCCAGCAGCTTGGGGCGGTGGTACACTGAAGCTTTCTTT. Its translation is CASSLGRWYTEAFF.

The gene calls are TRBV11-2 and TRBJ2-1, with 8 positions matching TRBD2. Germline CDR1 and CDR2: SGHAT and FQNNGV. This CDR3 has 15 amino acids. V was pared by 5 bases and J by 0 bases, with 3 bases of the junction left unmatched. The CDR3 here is CASSERESSYNEQFF. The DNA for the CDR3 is TGTGCCAGCAGCGAGCGGGAGAGCTCCTACAATGAGCAGTTCTTC.

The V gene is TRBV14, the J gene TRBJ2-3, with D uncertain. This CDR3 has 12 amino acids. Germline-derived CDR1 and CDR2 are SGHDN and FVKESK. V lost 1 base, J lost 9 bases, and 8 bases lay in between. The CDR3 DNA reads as TGTGCCAGCAGCCAAGTTCTTGGGACGCAGTATTTT. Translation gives CASSQVLGTQYF. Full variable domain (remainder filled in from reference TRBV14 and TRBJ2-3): EAGVTQFPSHSVIEKGQTVTLRCDPISGHDNLYWYRRVMGKEIKFLLHFVKESKQDESGMPNNRFLAERTGGTYSTLKVQPAELEDSGVYFCASSQVLGTQYFGPGTRLTVL.

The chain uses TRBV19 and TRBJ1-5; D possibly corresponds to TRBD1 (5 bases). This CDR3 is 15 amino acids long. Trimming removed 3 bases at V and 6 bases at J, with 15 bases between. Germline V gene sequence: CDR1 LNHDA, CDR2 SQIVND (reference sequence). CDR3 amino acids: CASSIFPGTSQPQHF. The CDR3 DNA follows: TGTGCCAGTAGTATCTTCCCCGGGACGAGTCAGCCCCAGCATTTT. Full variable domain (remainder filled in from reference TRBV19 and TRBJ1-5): DGGITQSPKYLFRKEGQNVTLSCEQNLNHDAMYWYRQDPGQGLRLIYYSQIVNDFQKGDIAEGYSVSREKKESFPLTVTSAQKNPTAFYLCASSIFPGTSQPQHFGDGTRLSIL.

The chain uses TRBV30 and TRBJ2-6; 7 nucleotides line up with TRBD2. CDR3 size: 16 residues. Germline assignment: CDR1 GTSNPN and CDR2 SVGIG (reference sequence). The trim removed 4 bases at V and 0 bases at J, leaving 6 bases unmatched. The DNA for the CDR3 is TGTGCCTGGAAGGGGACTATTCTCTCTGGGGCCAACGTCCTGACTTTC. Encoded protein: CAWKGTILSGANVLTF.

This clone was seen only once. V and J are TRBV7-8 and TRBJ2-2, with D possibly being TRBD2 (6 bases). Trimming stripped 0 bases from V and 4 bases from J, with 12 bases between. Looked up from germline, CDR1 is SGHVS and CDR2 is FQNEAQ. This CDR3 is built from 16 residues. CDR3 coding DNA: TGTGCCAGCAGCTTAGCGGAAGGCGGGACCACCGGGGAGCTGTTTTTT. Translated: CASSLAEGGTTGELFF. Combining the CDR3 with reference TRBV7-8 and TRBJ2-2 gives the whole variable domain GAGVSQSPRYKVAKRGQDVALRCDPISGHVSLFWYQQALGQGPEFLTYFQNEAQLDKSGLPSDRFFAERPEGSVSTLKIQRTQQEDSAVYLCASSLAEGGTTGELFFGEGSRLTVL.

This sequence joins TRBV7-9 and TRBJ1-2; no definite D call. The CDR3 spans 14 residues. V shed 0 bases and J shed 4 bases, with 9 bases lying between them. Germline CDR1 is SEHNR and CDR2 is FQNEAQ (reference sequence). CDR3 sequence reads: CASSLAGIPYGYTF. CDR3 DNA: TGTGCCAGCAGCTTAGCCGGGATTCCCTATGGCTACACCTTC. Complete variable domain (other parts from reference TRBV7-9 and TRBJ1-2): DTGVSQNPRHKITKRGQNVTFRCDPISEHNRLYWYRQTLGQGPEFLTYFQNEAQLEKSRLLSDRFSAERPKGSFSTLEIQRTEQGDSAMYLCASSLAGIPYGYTFGSGTRLTVV.

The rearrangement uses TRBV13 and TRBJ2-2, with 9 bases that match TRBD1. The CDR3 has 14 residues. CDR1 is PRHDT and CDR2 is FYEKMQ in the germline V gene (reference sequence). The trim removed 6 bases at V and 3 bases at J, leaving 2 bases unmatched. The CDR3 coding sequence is TGTGCCAGCAGGGACAGGGGTGACACCGGGGAGCTGTTTTTT. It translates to CASRDRGDTGELFF.

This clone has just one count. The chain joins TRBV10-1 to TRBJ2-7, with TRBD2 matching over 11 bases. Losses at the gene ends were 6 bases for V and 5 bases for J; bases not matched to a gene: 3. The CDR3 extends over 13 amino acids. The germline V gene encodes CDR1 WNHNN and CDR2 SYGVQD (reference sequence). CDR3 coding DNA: TGCGCCAGCAGGGCGGGACTAGCGGACGAGCAGTACTTC. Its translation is CASRAGLADEQYF.

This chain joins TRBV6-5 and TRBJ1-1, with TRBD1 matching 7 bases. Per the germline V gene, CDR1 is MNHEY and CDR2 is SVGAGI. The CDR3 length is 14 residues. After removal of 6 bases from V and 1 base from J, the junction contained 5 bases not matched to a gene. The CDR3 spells CASRATGRNTEAFF. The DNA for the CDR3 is TGTGCCAGCAGGGCGACAGGGCGGAACACTGAAGCTTTCTTT.

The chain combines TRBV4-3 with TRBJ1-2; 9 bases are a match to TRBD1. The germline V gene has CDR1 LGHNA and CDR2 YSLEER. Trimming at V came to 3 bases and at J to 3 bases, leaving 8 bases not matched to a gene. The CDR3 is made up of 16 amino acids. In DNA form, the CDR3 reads TGCGCCAGCAGCCAGCAAAGCCGGGACAGGGACTATGGCTACACCTTC. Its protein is CASSQQSRDRDYGYTF.

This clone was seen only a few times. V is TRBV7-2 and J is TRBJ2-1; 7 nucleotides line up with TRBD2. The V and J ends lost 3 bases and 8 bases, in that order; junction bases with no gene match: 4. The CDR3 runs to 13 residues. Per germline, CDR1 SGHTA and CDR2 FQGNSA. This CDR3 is CASSFKAGDEQFF. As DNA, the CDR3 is TGTGCCAGCAGCTTTAAGGCGGGGGATGAGCAGTTCTTC.

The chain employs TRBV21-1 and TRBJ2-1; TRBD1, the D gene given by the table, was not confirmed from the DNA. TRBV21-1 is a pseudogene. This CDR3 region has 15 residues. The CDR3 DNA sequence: TGTGCCAGCACCAACCGCAAGGACAGCTTCGATGAGCAGTTCTTC. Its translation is CASTNRKDSFDEQFF.

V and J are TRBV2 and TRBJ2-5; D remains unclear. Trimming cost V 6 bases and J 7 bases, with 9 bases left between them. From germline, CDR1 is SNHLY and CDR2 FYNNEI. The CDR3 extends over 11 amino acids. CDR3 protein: CASRIEATQYF. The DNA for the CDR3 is TGTGCCAGCAGAATTGAGGCGACCCAGTACTTC.

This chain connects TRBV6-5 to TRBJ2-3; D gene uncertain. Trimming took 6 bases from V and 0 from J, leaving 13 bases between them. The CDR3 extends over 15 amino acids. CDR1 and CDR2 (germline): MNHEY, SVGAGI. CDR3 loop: CASSPEVPSTDTQYF. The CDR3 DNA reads TGTGCCAGCAGCCCAGAGGTCCCTAGCACAGATACGCAGTATTTT.

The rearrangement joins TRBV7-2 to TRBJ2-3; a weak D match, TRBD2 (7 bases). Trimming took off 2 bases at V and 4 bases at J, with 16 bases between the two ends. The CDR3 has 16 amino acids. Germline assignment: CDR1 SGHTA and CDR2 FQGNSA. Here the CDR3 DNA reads TGTGCCAGCAGCTTAAGGCTACAGGGAGGGGCAGATACGCAGTATTTT. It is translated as CASSLRLQGGADTQYF.